This T cell receptor beta chain was recorded in a study of T-cell memory formation after mild COVID-19. The ends were cut back, 1 base at V and 0 bases at J, with 3 bases in the middle. The CDR3 has 14 residues. Germline CDR1 is SGHTA and CDR2 is FQGNSA. TCRdb re-called the 5' RACE reads with MiXCR, one entry per CDR3 protein. The table includes about 190,000 distinct CDR3 sequences, about 10% detected once. The source is a man in his late teens or twenties who had mild COVID-19 (a few samples of this study predate the infection). Cell type and time point are not known. The chain recombines TRBV7-2 with TRBJ2-2, with D hard to call. The material sequenced was PBMCs or a T cell subset sorted from them (not recorded which). CDR3: CASSLDTNTGELFF. In nucleotides, the CDR3 is TGTGCCAGCAGCTTAGACACGAACACCGGGGAGCTGTTTTTT.